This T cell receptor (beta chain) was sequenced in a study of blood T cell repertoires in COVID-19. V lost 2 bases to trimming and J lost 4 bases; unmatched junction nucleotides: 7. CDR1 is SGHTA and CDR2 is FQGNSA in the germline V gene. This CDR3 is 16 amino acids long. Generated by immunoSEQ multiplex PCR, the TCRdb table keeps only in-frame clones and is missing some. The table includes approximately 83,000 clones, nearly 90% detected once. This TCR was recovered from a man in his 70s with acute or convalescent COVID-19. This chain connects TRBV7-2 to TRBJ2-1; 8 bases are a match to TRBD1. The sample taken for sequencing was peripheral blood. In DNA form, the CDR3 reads TGTGCCAGCAGCTTATCCGGGACAGGAATTTACAATGAGCAGTTCTTC. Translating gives CASSLSGTGIYNEQFF.